This is a list of T cell receptor beta chains from one sample in a study of shared clonotypes between healthy human individuals. The protocol was immunoSEQ multiplex PCR, while the TCRdb copy is restricted to in-frame clones and leaves out a portion. The data contain roughly 2 million clones, 90% to 95% of them singletons. Sequences were obtained from naive CD4+ T cells sorted from blood. The receptors here all came from a man between 18 and 35 years old in good health. Both conserved end residues are part of each CDR3. The order of the fields is D gene, J gene, V gene, clone size, CDR3 protein, CDR3 DNA. A D gene is named only where the DNA matches it firmly. A row's size may be missing; if present it is once, few, many or a size class.

d_call: NA; j_call: TRBJ2-1; v_call: TRBV18; clone_size: NA; cdr3_aa: CASSPIAGYNEQFF; cdr3_nt: TGTGCCAGCTCACCAATTGCGGGGTACAATGAGCAGTTCTTC
d_call: TRBD1; j_call: TRBJ1-5; v_call: TRBV10-3; clone_size: NA; cdr3_aa: CAISAGQGYQPQHF; cdr3_nt: TGTGCCATCAGTGCGGGACAGGGGTATCAGCCCCAGCATTTT
d_call: NA; j_call: TRBJ1-1; v_call: TRBV5-1; clone_size: NA; cdr3_aa: CASSLDQDLNTEAFF; cdr3_nt: TGCGCCAGCAGCTTGGATCAGGATCTGAACACTGAAGCTTTCTTT
d_call: TRBD1; j_call: TRBJ1-5; v_call: TRBV9; clone_size: NA; cdr3_aa: CASSVADRQGIYYSNQPQHF; cdr3_nt: TGTGCCAGCAGCGTGGCGGACAGGCAGGGGATTTATTATAGCAATCAGCCCCAGCATTTT
d_call: TRBD1; j_call: TRBJ2-3; v_call: TRBV4-1; clone_size: NA; cdr3_aa: CASSQDWRQGADTQYF; cdr3_nt: TGCGCCAGCAGCCAAGATTGGAGACAGGGGGCAGATACGCAGTATTTT
d_call: TRBD1; j_call: TRBJ2-5; v_call: TRBV5-6; clone_size: NA; cdr3_aa: CASSFRLGTGQETQYF; cdr3_nt: TGTGCCAGCAGTTTTCGTCTCGGGACAGGACAAGAGACCCAGTACTTC
d_call: NA; j_call: TRBJ2-5; v_call: TRBV5-1; clone_size: NA; cdr3_aa: CASSLGKDGETQYF; cdr3_nt: TGCGCCAGCAGCTTGGGCAAGGATGGTGAGACCCAGTACTTC
d_call: NA; j_call: TRBJ1-2; v_call: TRBV6-5; clone_size: NA; cdr3_aa: CASSPRGGGYTF; cdr3_nt: TGTGCCAGCAGTCCCCGGGGGGGAGGCTACACCTTC
d_call: TRBD1; j_call: TRBJ1-6; v_call: TRBV11-2; clone_size: NA; cdr3_aa: CASSLGGGRGYNSPLHF; cdr3_nt: TGTGCCAGCAGCTTAGGGGGTGGCAGGGGGTATAATTCACCCCTCCACTTT
d_call: NA; j_call: TRBJ1-2; v_call: TRBV12-5; clone_size: NA; cdr3_aa: CASGQGSGGYGYTF; cdr3_nt: TGTGCTAGTGGGCAGGGGTCGGGGGGCTATGGCTACACCTTC
d_call: NA; j_call: TRBJ2-7; v_call: TRBV6-1; clone_size: NA; cdr3_aa: CASKAGTSRDEQYF; cdr3_nt: TGTGCCAGCAAAGCAGGGACATCCCGCGACGAGCAGTACTTC
d_call: NA; j_call: TRBJ1-4; v_call: TRBV4-1; clone_size: NA; cdr3_aa: CASSQARVGEKLFF; cdr3_nt: TGCGCCAGCAGCCAAGCTAGGGTCGGTGAAAAACTGTTTTTT
d_call: NA; j_call: TRBJ1-2; v_call: TRBV7-7; clone_size: NA; cdr3_aa: CASSLGEDYGYTF; cdr3_nt: TGTGCTAGCAGCTTGGGGGAAGACTATGGCTACACCTTC
d_call: NA; j_call: TRBJ2-1; v_call: TRBV11-2; clone_size: NA; cdr3_aa: CASSLAGVKGYNEQFF; cdr3_nt: TGTGCCAGCAGCTTAGCGGGAGTGAAGGGGTACAATGAGCAGTTCTTC
d_call: NA; j_call: TRBJ2-4; v_call: TRBV27; clone_size: NA; cdr3_aa: CASRGVGNIQYF; cdr3_nt: TGTGCCAGCAGGGGGGTGGGGAACATTCAGTACTTC
d_call: TRBD2; j_call: TRBJ2-3; v_call: TRBV9; clone_size: NA; cdr3_aa: CASSEGLLAGVQDTQYF; cdr3_nt: TGTGCCAGCAGCGAGGGCCTTTTAGCGGGAGTACAAGATACGCAGTATTTT
d_call: TRBD1; j_call: TRBJ2-7; v_call: TRBV6-5; clone_size: NA; cdr3_aa: CASSYSLGQGAIEQYF; cdr3_nt: TGTGCCAGCAGTTACTCTTTAGGTCAGGGGGCTATCGAGCAGTACTTC
d_call: TRBD2; j_call: TRBJ2-5; v_call: TRBV7-2; clone_size: NA; cdr3_aa: CASSLTSGIQETQYF; cdr3_nt: TGTGCCAGCAGCTTGACTAGCGGGATTCAAGAGACCCAGTACTTC
d_call: TRBD1; j_call: TRBJ1-5; v_call: TRBV6-1; clone_size: NA; cdr3_aa: CASSGGDRVQPQHF; cdr3_nt: TGTGCCAGCAGTGGGGGGGACAGGGTACAGCCCCAGCATTTT
d_call: TRBD1; j_call: TRBJ1-1; v_call: TRBV28; clone_size: NA; cdr3_aa: CASSSGQGGEAFF; cdr3_nt: TGTGCCAGCAGTTCGGGACAGGGCGGTGAAGCTTTCTTT
d_call: NA; j_call: TRBJ1-2; v_call: TRBV5-1; clone_size: NA; cdr3_aa: CASSWGPVGSYGYTF; cdr3_nt: TGCGCCAGCAGCTGGGGACCAGTGGGGTCTTATGGCTACACCTTC
d_call: TRBD1; j_call: TRBJ1-1; v_call: TRBV10-3; clone_size: NA; cdr3_aa: CAISGDRGRATEAFF; cdr3_nt: TGTGCCATCAGTGGGGACAGGGGGCGCGCCACTGAAGCTTTCTTT
d_call: NA; j_call: TRBJ2-6; v_call: TRBV29-1; clone_size: NA; cdr3_aa: CSVESSGANVLTF; cdr3_nt: TGCAGCGTTGAATCCTCTGGGGCCAACGTCCTGACTTTC
d_call: TRBD2; j_call: TRBJ2-2; v_call: TRBV19; clone_size: NA; cdr3_aa: CASRVGRESTGELFF; cdr3_nt: TGTGCCAGTAGAGTTGGGCGGGAGAGCACCGGGGAGCTGTTTTTT
d_call: TRBD1; j_call: TRBJ2-1; v_call: TRBV29-1; clone_size: NA; cdr3_aa: CSVGDRGLEQFF; cdr3_nt: TGCAGCGTTGGTGACAGGGGACTTGAGCAGTTCTTC
d_call: NA; j_call: TRBJ2-7; v_call: TRBV2; clone_size: NA; cdr3_aa: CASTVAGGYYEQYF; cdr3_nt: TGTGCCAGCACCGTTGCCGGGGGATACTACGAGCAGTACTTC
d_call: TRBD1; j_call: TRBJ1-1; v_call: TRBV7-2; clone_size: NA; cdr3_aa: CASSLGQINTEAFF; cdr3_nt: TGTGCCAGCAGCTTGGGACAGATAAACACTGAAGCTTTCTTT
d_call: NA; j_call: TRBJ2-7; v_call: TRBV25-1; clone_size: NA; cdr3_aa: CASSLASYEQYF; cdr3_nt: TGTGCCAGCAGTCTCGCCTCCTACGAGCAGTACTTC
d_call: TRBD2; j_call: TRBJ2-2; v_call: TRBV9; clone_size: NA; cdr3_aa: CASSAGLAGAIYTGELFF; cdr3_nt: TGTGCCAGCAGCGCCGGACTAGCGGGTGCGATTTACACCGGGGAGCTGTTTTTT
d_call: NA; j_call: TRBJ1-5; v_call: TRBV5-1; clone_size: NA; cdr3_aa: CASSLWGQGDQPQHF; cdr3_nt: TGCGCCAGCAGCTTGTGGGGTCAGGGAGATCAGCCCCAGCATTTT
d_call: NA; j_call: TRBJ1-3; v_call: TRBV19; clone_size: NA; cdr3_aa: CASRSQSSGNTIYF; cdr3_nt: TGTGCCAGTAGGTCACAGAGCTCTGGAAACACCATATATTTT
d_call: NA; j_call: TRBJ2-5; v_call: TRBV19; clone_size: NA; cdr3_aa: CASSGAETQYF; cdr3_nt: TGTGCCAGTAGTGGGGCGGAGACCCAGTACTTC
d_call: NA; j_call: TRBJ1-5; v_call: TRBV6-1; clone_size: NA; cdr3_aa: CASSGIVGNQPQHF; cdr3_nt: TGTGCCAGCAGTGGGATTGTGGGCAATCAGCCCCAGCATTTT
d_call: NA; j_call: TRBJ1-2; v_call: TRBV6-5; clone_size: NA; cdr3_aa: CASSYTSAGNYGYTF; cdr3_nt: TGTGCCAGCAGTTACACATCGGCAGGAAACTATGGCTACACCTTC
d_call: TRBD1; j_call: TRBJ2-1; v_call: TRBV10-1; clone_size: NA; cdr3_aa: CASSDGQGHNEQFF; cdr3_nt: TGCGCCAGCAGCGATGGACAGGGGCACAATGAGCAGTTCTTC
d_call: NA; j_call: TRBJ1-4; v_call: TRBV6-5; clone_size: NA; cdr3_aa: CASRGRRTNEKLFF; cdr3_nt: TGTGCCAGCAGGGGACGTCGAACTAATGAAAAACTGTTTTTT
d_call: NA; j_call: TRBJ1-1; v_call: TRBV25-1; clone_size: NA; cdr3_aa: CASSESGRGPTEAFF; cdr3_nt: TGTGCCAGCAGTGAATCGGGCAGGGGCCCCACTGAAGCTTTCTTT
d_call: NA; j_call: TRBJ2-7; v_call: TRBV5-6; clone_size: NA; cdr3_aa: CASSLRSTSTNEQYF; cdr3_nt: TGTGCCAGCAGCTTGCGCAGTACCTCCACCAACGAGCAGTACTTC
d_call: TRBD1; j_call: TRBJ1-2; v_call: TRBV28; clone_size: NA; cdr3_aa: CASSLQDRGRGGYTF; cdr3_nt: TGTGCCAGCAGTTTACAGGACAGGGGGCGAGGCGGCTACACCTTC
d_call: TRBD1; j_call: TRBJ2-1; v_call: TRBV5-1; clone_size: NA; cdr3_aa: CASSLQGQSYNEQFF; cdr3_nt: TGCGCCAGCAGCTTACAGGGGCAATCCTACAATGAGCAGTTCTTC
d_call: NA; j_call: TRBJ2-4; v_call: TRBV28; clone_size: NA; cdr3_aa: CASGQGGQGRDIQYF; cdr3_nt: TGTGCCAGCGGCCAGGGGGGGCAGGGAAGGGACATTCAGTACTTC
d_call: NA; j_call: TRBJ1-2; v_call: TRBV14; clone_size: NA; cdr3_aa: CASSQDGGYGYTF; cdr3_nt: TGTGCCAGCAGCCAAGATGGGGGGTATGGCTACACCTTC
d_call: TRBD1; j_call: TRBJ2-7; v_call: TRBV6-5; clone_size: NA; cdr3_aa: CASSSPRTGFGNEQYF; cdr3_nt: TGTGCCAGCAGTTCTCCCCGGACAGGGTTTGGCAACGAGCAGTACTTC
d_call: TRBD2; j_call: TRBJ2-3; v_call: TRBV6-6; clone_size: NA; cdr3_aa: CASRPSGSTDTQYF; cdr3_nt: TGTGCCAGCAGACCTAGCGGGAGCACAGATACGCAGTATTTT
d_call: TRBD1; j_call: TRBJ1-6; v_call: TRBV4-1; clone_size: NA; cdr3_aa: CASSQNPGQDNSPLHF; cdr3_nt: TGCGCCAGCAGCCAAAACCCGGGACAGGATAATTCACCCCTCCACTTT
d_call: NA; j_call: TRBJ1-1; v_call: TRBV2; clone_size: few; cdr3_aa: CASTLGVANTEAFF; cdr3_nt: TGTGCCAGCACCCTTGGGGTGGCGAACACTGAAGCTTTCTTT
d_call: NA; j_call: TRBJ2-5; v_call: TRBV11-2; clone_size: NA; cdr3_aa: CASSSPGRQTQYF; cdr3_nt: TGTGCCAGCAGCTCTCCGGGACGCCAGACCCAGTACTTC
d_call: NA; j_call: TRBJ1-1; v_call: TRBV6-1; clone_size: NA; cdr3_aa: CASSEVGGAYTEAFF; cdr3_nt: TGTGCCAGCAGTGAGGTGGGGGGCGCGTATACTGAAGCTTTCTTT
d_call: NA; j_call: TRBJ1-4; v_call: TRBV6-5; clone_size: NA; cdr3_aa: CASSYGQGKEKLFF; cdr3_nt: TGTGCCAGCAGTTATGGTCAGGGTAAAGAAAAACTGTTTTTT
d_call: NA; j_call: TRBJ1-1; v_call: TRBV5-1; clone_size: NA; cdr3_aa: CASSFTGTMNTEAFF; cdr3_nt: TGCGCCAGCAGCTTTACAGGCACTATGAACACTGAAGCTTTCTTT
d_call: NA; j_call: TRBJ2-3; v_call: TRBV4-1; clone_size: NA; cdr3_aa: CASSQDTTPSTDTQYF; cdr3_nt: TGCGCCAGCAGCCAAGACACCACTCCTAGCACAGATACGCAGTATTTT
d_call: NA; j_call: TRBJ1-3; v_call: TRBV4-3; clone_size: NA; cdr3_aa: CASSQEIWGSGNTIYF; cdr3_nt: TGCGCCAGCAGCCAAGAGATCTGGGGAAGCGGAAACACCATATATTTT
d_call: NA; j_call: TRBJ1-2; v_call: TRBV5-1; clone_size: NA; cdr3_aa: CASSSGANYGYTF; cdr3_nt: TGCGCCAGCAGCTCGGGGGCTAACTATGGCTACACCTTC